The sequence of this T cell receptor beta chain was determined in a study of cytomegalovirus exposure and HLA in healthy donors. Study observations and caveats: In vitro checks showed that a few CMV-associated chains really do target CMV antigens.

With regard to this clone: Its antigen is unidentified.

J was trimmed by 4 bases and V by 1 base; bases with no gene match: 5. Per the germline V gene, CDR1 is SNHLY and CDR2 is FYNNEI. This CDR3 has 16 amino acids. The table came from immunoSEQ multiplex PCR; TCRdb's copy has only in-frame clones and leaves some out. The table records about 95,000 clones, roughly 85% of them present only once. The receptor was isolated from a man aged 18 to 30 in good health and CMV-seropositive. Sequencing used PBMCs. The rearrangement uses TRBV2 and TRBJ2-1; 9 bases match TRBD2. CDR3 amino acids: CASSEVRLAVYNEQFF. DNA of the CDR3: TGTGCCAGCAGTGAAGTGAGACTAGCGGTATACAATGAGCAGTTCTTC.